The clone carrying this TCR beta chain was detected many times. This record belongs to a study of CD8 T cells in ankylosing spondylitis. The CDR3 contains 12 residues. Germline V lookup: CDR1 LGHDT, CDR2 YNNKEL (reference sequence). Trimming cost V 1 base and J 8 bases, with 8 bases left between them. One entry per CDR3 protein results from TCRdb running MiXCR on the 5' RACE reads. The sample gives under 250,000 distinct CDR3 sequences, over 9.5% of which show up once; around 3% is in the top ten. The receptor was derived from a male donor with ankylosing spondylitis or in good health (not recorded which). The chain recombines TRBV3-1 with TRBJ1-1; D not certain. The sample was blood, either unsorted or a sorted T cell fraction (not recorded which). In DNA, the CDR3 is TGTGCCAGCAGCCAAGGTCCCCTAGAAGCTTTCTTT. Translated: CASSQGPLEAFF.